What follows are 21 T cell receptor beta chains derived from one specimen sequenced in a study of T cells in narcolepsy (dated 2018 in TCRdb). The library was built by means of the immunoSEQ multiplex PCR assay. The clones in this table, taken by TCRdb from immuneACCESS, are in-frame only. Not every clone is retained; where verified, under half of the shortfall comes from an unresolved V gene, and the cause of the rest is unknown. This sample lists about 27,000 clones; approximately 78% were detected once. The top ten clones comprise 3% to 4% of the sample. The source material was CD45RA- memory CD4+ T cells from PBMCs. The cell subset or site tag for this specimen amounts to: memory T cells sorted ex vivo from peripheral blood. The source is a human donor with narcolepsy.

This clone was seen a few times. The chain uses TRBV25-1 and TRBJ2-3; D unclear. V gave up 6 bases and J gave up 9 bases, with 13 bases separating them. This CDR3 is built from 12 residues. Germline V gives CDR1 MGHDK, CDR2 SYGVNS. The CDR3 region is CASRSSATTQYF. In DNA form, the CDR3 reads TGTGCCAGCAGATCGAGCGCAACCACGCAGTATTTT.

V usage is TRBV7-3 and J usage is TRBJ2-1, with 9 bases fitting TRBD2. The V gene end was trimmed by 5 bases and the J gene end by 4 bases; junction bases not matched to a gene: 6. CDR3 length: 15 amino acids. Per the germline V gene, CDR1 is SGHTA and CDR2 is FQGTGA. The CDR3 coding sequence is TGTGCCAGCAGCACCGGGACTAGCACTTACAATGAGCAGTTCTTC. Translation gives CASSTGTSTYNEQFF.

CDR3 amino acids: CASSEGLAGETQYF. The CDR3 coding sequence is TGTGCCAGCAGCGAGGGATTAGCGGGGGAGACCCAGTACTTC. The chain joins TRBV4-2 to TRBJ2-5, with 8 positions matching TRBD2. Looked up from germline, CDR1 is LGHNA and CDR2 is YNFKEQ. The CDR3 runs 14 residues. V shed 5 bases, J shed 5 bases, and the junction held 7 bases outside the gene matches.

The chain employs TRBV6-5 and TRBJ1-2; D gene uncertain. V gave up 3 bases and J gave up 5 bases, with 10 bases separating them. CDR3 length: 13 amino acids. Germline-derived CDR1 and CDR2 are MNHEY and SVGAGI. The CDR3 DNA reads TGTGCCAGCAGTTATACGGCGGAGTATGGCTACACCTTC. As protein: CASSYTAEYGYTF.

The CDR3 here is CASSLEGRGYETQYF. As DNA, the CDR3 is TGCGCCAGCAGCTTGGAAGGGAGAGGTTACGAGACCCAGTACTTC. The rearrangement joins TRBV5-1 to TRBJ2-5, with D perhaps matching TRBD2 (5 bases). The CDR3 totals 15 residues. Trimming left V 0 bases short and J 5 bases short, with 14 bases between. CDR1 is SGHRS and CDR2 is YFSETQ in the germline V gene.

The chain's CDR3 is CASSLNRGRLDYTF. The CDR3 DNA reads TGTGCCAGCAGCTTAAACAGGGGTAGACTCGACTACACCTTC. The V and J genes are TRBV11-2 and TRBJ1-2, with TRBD1 matching over 7 bases. V shed 2 bases and J 10 bases; nucleotides not matched to a gene: 10. The CDR3 loop spans 14 amino acids. CDR1 is SGHAT, CDR2 FQNNGV, per germline. Filled out from reference TRBV11-2 and TRBJ1-2, the complete variable domain reads EAGVAQSPRYKIIEKRQSVAFWCNPISGHATLYWYQQILGQGPKLLIQFQNNGVVDDSQLPKDRFSAERLKGVDSTLKIQPAKLEDSAVYLCASSLNRGRLDYTFGSGTRLTVV.

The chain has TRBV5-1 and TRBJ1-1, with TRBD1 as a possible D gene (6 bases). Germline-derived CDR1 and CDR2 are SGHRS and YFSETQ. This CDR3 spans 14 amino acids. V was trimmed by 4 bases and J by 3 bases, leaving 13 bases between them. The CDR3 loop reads CASSTEEGDTEAFF. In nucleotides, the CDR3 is TGCGCCAGCAGCACGGAGGAGGGGGACACTGAAGCTTTCTTT.

DNA of the CDR3: TGTGCCAGCAGCTCCTTCCGGGACTCTTACTACGAGCAGTACTTC. This codes for CASSSFRDSYYEQYF. The chain couples TRBV7-9 to TRBJ2-7; a weak D match, TRBD2 (6 bases). Germline lookup yields CDR1 SEHNR and CDR2 FQNEAQ (reference sequence). The CDR3 spans 15 residues. Trimming pared 4 bases from V and 3 bases from J, leaving 16 bases between. The complete variable domain, with remaining parts taken from reference TRBV7-9 and TRBJ2-7, reads DTGVSQNPRHKITKRGQNVTFRCDPISEHNRLYWYRQTLGQGPEFLTYFQNEAQLEKSRLLSDRFSAERPKGSFSTLEIQRTEQGDSAMYLCASSSFRDSYYEQYFGPGTRLTVT.

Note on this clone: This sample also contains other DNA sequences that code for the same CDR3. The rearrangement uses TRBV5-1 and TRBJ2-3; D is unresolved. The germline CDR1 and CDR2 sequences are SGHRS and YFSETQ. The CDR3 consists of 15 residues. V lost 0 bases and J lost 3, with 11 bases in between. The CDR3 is CASSLAGGATDTQYF. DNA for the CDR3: TGCGCCAGCAGCTTGGCCGGCGGAGCTACAGATACGCAGTATTTT.

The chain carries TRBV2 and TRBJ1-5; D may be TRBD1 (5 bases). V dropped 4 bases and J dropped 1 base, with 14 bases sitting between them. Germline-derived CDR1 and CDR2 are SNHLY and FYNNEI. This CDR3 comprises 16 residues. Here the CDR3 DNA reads TGTGCCAGCAGTGGGGGGGGAGGGCGGAGCAATCAGCCCCAGCATTTT. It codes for CASSGGGGRSNQPQHF.

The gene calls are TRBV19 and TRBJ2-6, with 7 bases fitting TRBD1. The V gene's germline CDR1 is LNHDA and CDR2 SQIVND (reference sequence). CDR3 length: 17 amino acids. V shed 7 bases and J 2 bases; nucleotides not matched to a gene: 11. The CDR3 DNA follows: TGTGCCAGTAACTTCCGACAGGGTATTCCTGGGGCCAACGTCCTGACTTTC. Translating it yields CASNFRQGIPGANVLTF.

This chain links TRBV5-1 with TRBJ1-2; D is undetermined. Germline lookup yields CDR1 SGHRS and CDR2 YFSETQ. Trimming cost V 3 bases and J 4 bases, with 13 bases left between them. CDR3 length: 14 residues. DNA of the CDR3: TGCGCCAGCAGCTCGTCCGGAGCAGCCTATGGCTACACCTTC. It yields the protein CASSSSGAAYGYTF.

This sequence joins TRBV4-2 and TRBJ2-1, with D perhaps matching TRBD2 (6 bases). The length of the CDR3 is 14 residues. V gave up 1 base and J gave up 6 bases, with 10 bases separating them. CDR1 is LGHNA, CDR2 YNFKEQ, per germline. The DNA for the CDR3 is TGTGCCAGCAGCCAAGCGACTAGACCCAATGAGCAGTTCTTC. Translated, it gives CASSQATRPNEQFF.

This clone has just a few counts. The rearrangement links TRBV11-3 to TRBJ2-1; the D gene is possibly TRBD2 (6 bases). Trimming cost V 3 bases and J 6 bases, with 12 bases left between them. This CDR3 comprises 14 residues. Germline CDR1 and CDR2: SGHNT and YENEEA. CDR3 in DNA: TGTGCCAGCAGCTTTGGGACTGGGTTCAATGAGCAGTTCTTC. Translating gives CASSFGTGFNEQFF.

CDR3 loop: CASSRGQGEGYGYTF. CDR3 bases: TGCGCCAGCAGCCGAGGACAGGGGGAAGGCTATGGCTACACCTTC. The V gene is TRBV5-1, the J gene TRBJ1-2; TRBD1 matches 10 bases. The CDR3 runs to 15 residues. CDR1 is SGHRS, CDR2 YFSETQ, per germline. V dropped 4 bases and J dropped 4; count of bases not matched to a gene: 7.

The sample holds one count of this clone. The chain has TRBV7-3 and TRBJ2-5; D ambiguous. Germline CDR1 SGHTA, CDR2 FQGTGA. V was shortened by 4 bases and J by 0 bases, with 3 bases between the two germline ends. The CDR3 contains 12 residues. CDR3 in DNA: TGTGCCAGCAGCTCCGACCAAGAGACCCAGTACTTC. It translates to CASSSDQETQYF. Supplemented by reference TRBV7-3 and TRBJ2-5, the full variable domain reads GAGVSQTPSNKVTEKGKYVELRCDPISGHTALYWYRQSLGQGPEFLIYFQGTGAADDSGLPNDRFFAVRPEGSVSTLKIQRTERGDSAVYLCASSSDQETQYFGPGTRLLVL.

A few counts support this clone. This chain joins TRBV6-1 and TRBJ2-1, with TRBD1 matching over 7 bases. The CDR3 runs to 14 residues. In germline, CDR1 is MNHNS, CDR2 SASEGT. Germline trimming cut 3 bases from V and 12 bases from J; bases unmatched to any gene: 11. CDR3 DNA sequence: TGTGCCAGCAGTGAGGGGACAGTCCGATGGGGGCAGTTCTTC. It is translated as CASSEGTVRWGQFF.

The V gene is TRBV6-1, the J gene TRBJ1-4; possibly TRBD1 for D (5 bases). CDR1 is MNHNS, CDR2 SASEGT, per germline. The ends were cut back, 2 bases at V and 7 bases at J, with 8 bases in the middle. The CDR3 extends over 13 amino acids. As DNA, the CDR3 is TGTGCCAGCAGTGAACCGGGGGTTGAAAAACTGTTTTTT. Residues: CASSEPGVEKLFF.

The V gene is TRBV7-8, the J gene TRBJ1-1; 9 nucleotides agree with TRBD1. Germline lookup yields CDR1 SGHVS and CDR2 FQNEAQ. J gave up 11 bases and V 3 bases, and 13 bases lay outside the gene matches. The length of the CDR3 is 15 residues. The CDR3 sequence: CASSFLGTGKTQAFF. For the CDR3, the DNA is TGTGCCAGCAGCTTCTTAGGGACAGGGAAGACCCAGGCTTTCTTT.

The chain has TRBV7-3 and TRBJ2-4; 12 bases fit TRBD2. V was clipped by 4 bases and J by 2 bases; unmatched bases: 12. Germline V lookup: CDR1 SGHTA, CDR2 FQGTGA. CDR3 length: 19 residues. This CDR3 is CASSSLRTSGDGSKNIQYF. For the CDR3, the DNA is TGTGCCAGCAGCTCCCTACGGACTAGCGGGGATGGGTCCAAAAACATTCAGTACTTC.

The CDR3 region is CASSLFPSTNEKLFF. CDR3 DNA: TGCGCCAGCAGCTTGTTCCCCTCAACTAATGAAAAACTGTTTTTT. This chain connects TRBV5-1 to TRBJ1-4; D remains ambiguous. The CDR3 has 15 amino acids. CDR1 and CDR2 from the germline V gene are SGHRS and YFSETQ. V lost 1 base and J lost 0, with 7 bases in between.